This T cell receptor (beta chain) originates from a study of CD8 T cells in Susac syndrome. Germline V gene data show CDR1 as SGHRS and CDR2 as YFSETQ. V gave up 2 bases and J gave up 0 bases, with 11 bases separating them. The CDR3 runs 15 residues. RNA in amounts of roughly 0.5 to 1 ug was reverse transcribed with random hexamers. Across 54 Vbeta and 13 Jbeta, immunoSEQ multiplex PCR amplified TCR beta CDR3. TCRdb reanalysed the immunoSEQ multiplex PCR reads using MiXCR and keeps one entry per CDR3 protein. The sample yields under 95,000 distinct CDR3 sequences, over 90% seen once. The sequence was collected from a human donor with Susac syndrome. Sequenced sample: CD8+ T cells from PBMCs. The chain employs TRBV5-1 and TRBJ1-1, with D maybe TRBD1 (6 bases). The CDR3 loop reads CASSLTGFLNTEAFF. The CDR3 DNA is TGCGCCAGCAGCTTAACAGGGTTCCTGAACACTGAAGCTTTCTTT.